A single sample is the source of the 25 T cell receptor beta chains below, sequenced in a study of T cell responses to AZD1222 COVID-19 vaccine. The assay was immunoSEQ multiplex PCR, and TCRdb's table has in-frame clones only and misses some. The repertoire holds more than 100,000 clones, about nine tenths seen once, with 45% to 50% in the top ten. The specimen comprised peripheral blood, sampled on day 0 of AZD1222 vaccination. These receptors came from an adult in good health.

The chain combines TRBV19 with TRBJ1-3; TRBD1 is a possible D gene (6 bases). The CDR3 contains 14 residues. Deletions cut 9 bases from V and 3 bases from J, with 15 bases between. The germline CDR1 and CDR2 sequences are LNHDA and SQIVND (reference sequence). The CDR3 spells CASTGQFHGNTIYF. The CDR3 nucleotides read TGTGCCAGCACAGGACAGTTCCATGGAAACACCATATATTTT.

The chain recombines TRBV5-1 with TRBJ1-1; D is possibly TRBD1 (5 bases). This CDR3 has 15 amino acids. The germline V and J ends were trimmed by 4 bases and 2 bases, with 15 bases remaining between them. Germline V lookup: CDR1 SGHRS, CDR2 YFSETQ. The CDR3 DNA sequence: TGCGCCAGCAGCCAGGGTGGAGGAGGAAACACTGAAGCTTTCTTT. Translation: CASSQGGGGNTEAFF.

The CDR3 nucleotides read TGTGCCAGCAGCCAGGGACAGGGAGACGAGCAGTACTTC. Its translation: CASSQGQGDEQYF. The chain carries TRBV12-3 or TRBV12-4 and TRBJ2-7; 9 bases line up with TRBD1. The trim removed 6 bases at V and 5 bases at J, leaving 5 bases unmatched. The CDR3 is made up of 13 amino acids.

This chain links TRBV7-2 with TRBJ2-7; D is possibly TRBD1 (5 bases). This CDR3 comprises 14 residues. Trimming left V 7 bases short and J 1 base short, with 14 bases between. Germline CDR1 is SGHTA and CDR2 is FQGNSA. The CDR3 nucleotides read TGTGCCAGCACCAAGGGGTTTCCTTCCTACGAGCAGTACTTC. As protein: CASTKGFPSYEQYF.

CDR3 DNA sequence: TGCGCCAGCAGCCAAGAGAGGGCAAGTGAGCAGTTCTTC. Its translation is CASSQERASEQFF. V usage is TRBV4-1 and J usage is TRBJ2-1, with D perhaps TRBD2 (5 bases). This CDR3 comprises 13 residues. V was shortened by 0 bases and J by 9 bases, with 9 bases between the two germline ends. The germline V gene encodes CDR1 MGHRA and CDR2 YSYEKL.

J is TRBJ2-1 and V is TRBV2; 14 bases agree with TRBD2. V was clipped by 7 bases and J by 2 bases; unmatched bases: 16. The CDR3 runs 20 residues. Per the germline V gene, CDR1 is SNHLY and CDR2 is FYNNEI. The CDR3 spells CASKSPWGLAGEIAYNEQFF. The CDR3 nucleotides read TGTGCCAGCAAGAGCCCATGGGGACTAGCGGGAGAGATTGCCTACAATGAGCAGTTCTTC.

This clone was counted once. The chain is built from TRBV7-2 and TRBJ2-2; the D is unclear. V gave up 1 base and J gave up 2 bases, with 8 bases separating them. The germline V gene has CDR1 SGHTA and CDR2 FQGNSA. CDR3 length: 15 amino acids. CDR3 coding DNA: TGTGCCAGCAGCTTAGGTTCTAAAAACACCGGGGAGCTGTTTTTT. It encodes CASSLGSKNTGELFF.

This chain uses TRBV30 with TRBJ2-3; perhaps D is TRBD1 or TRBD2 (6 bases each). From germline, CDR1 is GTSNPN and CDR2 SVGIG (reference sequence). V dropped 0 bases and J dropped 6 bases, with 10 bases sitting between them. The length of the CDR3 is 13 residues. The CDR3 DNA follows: TGTGCCTGGAGTGTTGGGGGGCCGGATACGCAGTATTTT. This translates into CAWSVGGPDTQYF. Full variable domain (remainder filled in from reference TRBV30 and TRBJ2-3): SQTIHQWPATLVQPVGSPLSLECTVEGTSNPNLYWYRQAAGRGLQLLFYSVGIGQISSEVPQNLSASRPQDRQFILSSKKLLLSDSGFYLCAWSVGGPDTQYFGPGTRLTVL.

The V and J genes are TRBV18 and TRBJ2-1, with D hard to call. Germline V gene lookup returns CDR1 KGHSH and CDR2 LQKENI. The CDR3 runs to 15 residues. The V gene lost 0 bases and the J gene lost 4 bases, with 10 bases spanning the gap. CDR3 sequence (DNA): TGTGCCAGCTCACCACCGCTTGGGCAGTACAATGAGCAGTTCTTC. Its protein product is CASSPPLGQYNEQFF. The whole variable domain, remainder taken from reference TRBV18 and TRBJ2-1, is NAGVMQNPRHLVRRRGQEARLRCSPMKGHSHVYWYRQLPEEGLKFMVYLQKENIIDESGMPKERFSAEFPKEGPSILRIQQVVRGDSAAYFCASSPPLGQYNEQFFGPGTRLTVL.

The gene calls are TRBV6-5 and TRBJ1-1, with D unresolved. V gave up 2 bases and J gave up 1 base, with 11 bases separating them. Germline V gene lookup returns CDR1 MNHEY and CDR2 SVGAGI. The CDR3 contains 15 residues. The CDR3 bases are TGTGCCAGCAGTTACGGCGGGGTGGGGAACACTGAAGCTTTCTTT. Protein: CASSYGGVGNTEAFF.

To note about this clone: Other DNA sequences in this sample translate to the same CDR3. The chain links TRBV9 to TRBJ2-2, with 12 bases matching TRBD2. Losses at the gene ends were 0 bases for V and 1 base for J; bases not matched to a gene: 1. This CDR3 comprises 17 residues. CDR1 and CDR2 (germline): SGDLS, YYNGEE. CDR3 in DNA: TGTGCCAGCAGCGTAGTGGGACTAGCGGGGAACACCGGGGAGCTGTTTTTT. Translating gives CASSVVGLAGNTGELFF.

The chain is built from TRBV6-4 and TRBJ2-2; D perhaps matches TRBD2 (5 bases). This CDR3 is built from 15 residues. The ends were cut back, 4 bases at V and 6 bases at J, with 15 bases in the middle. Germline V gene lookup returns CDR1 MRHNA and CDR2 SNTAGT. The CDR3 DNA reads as TGTGCCAGCAGTGCGACTATAGGTGCGGCCGGGGAGCTGTTTTTT. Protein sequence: CASSATIGAAGELFF.

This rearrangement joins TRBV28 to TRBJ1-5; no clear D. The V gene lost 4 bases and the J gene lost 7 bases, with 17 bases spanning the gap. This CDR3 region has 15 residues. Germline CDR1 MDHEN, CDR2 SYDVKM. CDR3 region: CASSSSWVGSQPQHF. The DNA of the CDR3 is TGTGCCAGCAGTTCTAGCTGGGTAGGCAGCCAGCCCCAGCATTTT.

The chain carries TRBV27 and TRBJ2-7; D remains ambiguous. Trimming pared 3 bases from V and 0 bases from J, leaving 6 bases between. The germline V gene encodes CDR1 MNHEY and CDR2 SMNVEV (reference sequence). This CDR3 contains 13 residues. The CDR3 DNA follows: TGTGCCAGCAGTTTTTTTGGCTCCTACGAGCAGTACTTC. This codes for CASSFFGSYEQYF.

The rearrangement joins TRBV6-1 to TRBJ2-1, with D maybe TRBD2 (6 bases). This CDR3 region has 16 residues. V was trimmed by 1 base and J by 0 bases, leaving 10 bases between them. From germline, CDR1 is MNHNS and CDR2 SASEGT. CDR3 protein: CASSEGGGNSYNEQFF. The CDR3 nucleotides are TGTGCCAGCAGTGAAGGCGGCGGGAACTCCTACAATGAGCAGTTCTTC.

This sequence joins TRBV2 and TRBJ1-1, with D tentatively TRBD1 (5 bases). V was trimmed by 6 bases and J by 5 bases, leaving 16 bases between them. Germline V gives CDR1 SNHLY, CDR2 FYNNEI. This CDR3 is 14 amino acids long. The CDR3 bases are TGTGCCAGCAGCCAACAAGGTGGGGGTACTGAAGCTTTCTTT. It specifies CASSQQGGGTEAFF. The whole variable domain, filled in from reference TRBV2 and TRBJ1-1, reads EPEVTQTPSHQVTQMGQEVILRCVPISNHLYFYWYRQILGQKVEFLVSFYNNEISEKSEIFDDQFSVERPDGSNFTLKIRSTKLEDSAMYFCASSQQGGGTEAFFGQGTRLTVV.

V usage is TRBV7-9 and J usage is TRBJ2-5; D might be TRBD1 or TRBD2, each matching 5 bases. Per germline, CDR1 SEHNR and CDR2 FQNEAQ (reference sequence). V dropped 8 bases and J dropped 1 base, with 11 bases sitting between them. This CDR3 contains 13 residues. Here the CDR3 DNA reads TGTGCCAGCCGGCCGGGACCCCAAGAGACCCAGTACTTC. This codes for CASRPGPQETQYF.

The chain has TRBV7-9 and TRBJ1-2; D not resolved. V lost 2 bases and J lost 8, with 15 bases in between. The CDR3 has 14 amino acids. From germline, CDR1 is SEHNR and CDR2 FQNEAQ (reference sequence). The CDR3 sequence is CASSLQASTGGYTF. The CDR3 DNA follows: TGTGCCAGCAGCTTACAAGCCTCCACGGGGGGCTACACCTTC.

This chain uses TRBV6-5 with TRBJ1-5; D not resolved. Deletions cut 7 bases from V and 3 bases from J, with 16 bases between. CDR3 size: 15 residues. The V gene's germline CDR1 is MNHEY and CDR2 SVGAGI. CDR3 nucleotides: TGTGCCAGCACGAGGGAACTCATGGACAATCAGCCCCAGCATTTT. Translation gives CASTRELMDNQPQHF.

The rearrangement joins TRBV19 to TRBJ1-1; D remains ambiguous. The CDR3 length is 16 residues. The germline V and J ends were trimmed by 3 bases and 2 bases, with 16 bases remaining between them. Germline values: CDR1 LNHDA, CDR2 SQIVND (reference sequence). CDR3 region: CASSIVPVRANTEAFF. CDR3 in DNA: TGTGCCAGTAGTATTGTTCCTGTGAGGGCAAACACTGAAGCTTTCTTT. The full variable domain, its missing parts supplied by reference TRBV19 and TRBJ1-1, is DGGITQSPKYLFRKEGQNVTLSCEQNLNHDAMYWYRQDPGQGLRLIYYSQIVNDFQKGDIAEGYSVSREKKESFPLTVTSAQKNPTAFYLCASSIVPVRANTEAFFGQGTRLTVV.

The CDR3 loop is CASSFSLHSGNTIYF. CDR3 nucleotide sequence: TGTGCCAGTAGTTTTTCCTTACACTCTGGAAACACCATATATTTT. The genes are TRBV19 and TRBJ1-3; D is uncertain. The V end was cut by 5 bases, the J end by 0 bases, with 11 bases between. The germline V gene has CDR1 LNHDA and CDR2 SQIVND (reference sequence). The CDR3 has 15 amino acids. Using reference TRBV19 and TRBJ1-3 for the parts outside the CDR3, the full variable domain is DGGITQSPKYLFRKEGQNVTLSCEQNLNHDAMYWYRQDPGQGLRLIYYSQIVNDFQKGDIAEGYSVSREKKESFPLTVTSAQKNPTAFYLCASSFSLHSGNTIYFGEGSWLTVV.

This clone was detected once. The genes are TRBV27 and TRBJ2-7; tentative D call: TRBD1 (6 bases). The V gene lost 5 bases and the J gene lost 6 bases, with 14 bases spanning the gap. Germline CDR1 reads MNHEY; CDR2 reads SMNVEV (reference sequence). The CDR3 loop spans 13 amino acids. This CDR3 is CASSPFIGGEQYF. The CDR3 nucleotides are TGTGCCAGCAGTCCTTTTATAGGGGGCGAGCAGTACTTC.

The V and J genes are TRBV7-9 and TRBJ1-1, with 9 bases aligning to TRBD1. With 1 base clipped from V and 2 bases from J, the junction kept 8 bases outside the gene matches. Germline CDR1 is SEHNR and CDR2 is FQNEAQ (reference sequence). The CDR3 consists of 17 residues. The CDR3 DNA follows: TGTGCCAGCAGCTTAGGGGATGGGACAGGGCAAAACACTGAAGCTTTCTTT. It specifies CASSLGDGTGQNTEAFF.

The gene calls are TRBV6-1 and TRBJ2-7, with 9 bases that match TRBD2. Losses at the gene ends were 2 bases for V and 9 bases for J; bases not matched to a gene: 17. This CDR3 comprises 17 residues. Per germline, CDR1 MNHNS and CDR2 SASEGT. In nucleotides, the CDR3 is TGTGCCAGCAGTGAAATTACGATGGCGGGAGGGCTACGCGGGCAGTACTTC. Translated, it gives CASSEITMAGGLRGQYF.

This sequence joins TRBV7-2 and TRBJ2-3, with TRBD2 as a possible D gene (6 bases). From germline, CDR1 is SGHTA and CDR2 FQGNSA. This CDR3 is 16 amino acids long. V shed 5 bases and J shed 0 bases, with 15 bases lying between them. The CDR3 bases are TGTGCCAGCAGCCGCGGAGGGGAGCCTAGCACAGATACGCAGTATTTT. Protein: CASSRGGEPSTDTQYF.